These 21 T cell receptor beta chains share one sample of origin, sequenced in a study of cytomegalovirus exposure and HLA in healthy donors. It was with 60 Vbeta and 13 Jbeta primers that the PCR ran. Libraries were prepared by immunoSEQ multiplex PCR; TCRdb keeps only in-frame clonotypes and omits some of them. This sample has roughly 150,000 clones, with 77% found just once. The sequenced sample consisted of PBMCs. The receptors come from a man aged 25-45 years in good health and CMV-seronegative.

V usage is TRBV5-5 and J usage is TRBJ2-1; 10 nucleotides agree with TRBD2. Looked up from germline, CDR1 is SGHKS and CDR2 is YYEKEE (reference sequence). CDR3 length: 16 amino acids. V lost 4 bases, J lost 2 bases, and 6 bases stayed unmatched. This CDR3 reads CASSETSGYTYNEQFF. The CDR3 DNA reads as TGTGCCAGCAGCGAGACTAGCGGGTACACCTACAATGAGCAGTTCTTC.

The chain links TRBV15 to TRBJ2-7, with TRBD2 matching over 7 bases. The CDR3 consists of 16 residues. Germline assignment: CDR1 LNHNV and CDR2 YYDKDF (reference sequence). V was pared by 2 bases and J by 5 bases, with 12 bases of the junction left unmatched. The CDR3 nucleotides are TGTGCCACCAGCAGACGGGCTAGCGGCCTCTTGCACGAGCAGTACTTC. Translated: CATSRRASGLLHEQYF.

Only a few counts were recorded for this clone. This rearrangement joins TRBV6-1 to TRBJ2-7, with D unclear. The CDR3 is 11 amino acids. The V end was cut by 7 bases, the J end by 0 bases, with 4 bases between. Germline lookup yields CDR1 MNHNS and CDR2 SASEGT. As DNA, the CDR3 is TGTGCCAGCACCGTCTCCTACGAGCAGTACTTC. Translated, it gives CASTVSYEQYF.

The chain carries TRBV2 and TRBJ2-7; 9 bases map to TRBD1. The CDR3 contains 13 residues. Germline V lookup: CDR1 SNHLY, CDR2 FYNNEI. Trimming took 7 bases from V and 5 from J; bases not matched to a gene: 6. For the CDR3, the DNA is TGTGCCAGCAAACGGGACAGGGTTGACGAGCAGTACTTC. This codes for CASKRDRVDEQYF.

The chain employs TRBV6-1 and TRBJ2-1; maybe TRBD1 (6 bases). Trimming left V 1 base short and J 4 bases short, with 11 bases between. CDR3 size: 15 residues. The germline V gene encodes CDR1 MNHNS and CDR2 SASEGT. The CDR3 region is CASSEVEGVYNEQFF. In nucleotides, the CDR3 is TGTGCCAGCAGTGAAGTCGAGGGGGTATACAATGAGCAGTTCTTC.

This chain links TRBV2 with TRBJ2-7; D not resolved. V lost 4 bases and J 4 bases, leaving 8 bases between the germline ends. Germline CDR1 and CDR2: SNHLY and FYNNEI. The CDR3 is 12 residues long. The CDR3 spells CASSVLAYEQYF. In DNA, the CDR3 is TGTGCCAGCAGTGTTTTGGCTTACGAGCAGTACTTC.

The rearrangement uses TRBV5-4 and TRBJ1-2; no reliable D call. This CDR3 spans 16 amino acids. Germline CDR1 is SGHNT and CDR2 is YYREEE (reference sequence). Trimming took 6 bases from V and 5 from J, leaving 23 bases between them. The CDR3, as DNA: TGTGCCAGCACCCCGTCGGCGGGGAGGAAGATTTATGGCTACACCTTC. Translating gives CASTPSAGRKIYGYTF.

The DNA of the CDR3 is TGTGCCAGCAGCTTGGGAGGGCACAGGGGACCTGAAGCTTTCTTT. Translating gives CASSLGGHRGPEAFF. The chain joins TRBV5-5 to TRBJ1-1; 7 nucleotides align to TRBD1. From germline, CDR1 is SGHKS and CDR2 YYEKEE (reference sequence). V was clipped by 0 bases and J by 6 bases; unmatched bases: 8. This CDR3 contains 15 residues.

The chain recombines TRBV6-5 with TRBJ1-5, with D perhaps TRBD1 (6 bases). The CDR3 contains 13 residues. The V end was cut by 9 bases, the J end by 0 bases, with 9 bases between. The germline CDR1 and CDR2 sequences are MNHEY and SVGAGI. The CDR3 bases are TGTGCCAGTGGACAGTTTAGCAATCAGCCCCAGCATTTT. Amino acid sequence: CASGQFSNQPQHF.

The chain couples TRBV2 to TRBJ1-1; D perhaps matches TRBD1 (5 bases). The germline CDR1 and CDR2 sequences are SNHLY and FYNNEI. This CDR3 contains 13 residues. Trimming cost V 3 bases and J 3 bases, with 8 bases left between them. This CDR3 is CASSDREDTEAFF. The CDR3 nucleotides read TGTGCCAGCAGTGACAGGGAGGACACTGAAGCTTTCTTT.

This clone was picked up one time. The chain combines TRBV5-4 with TRBJ2-7, with D tentatively TRBD2 (5 bases). V was pared by 5 bases and J by 3 bases, with 15 bases between. This CDR3 is built from 14 residues. The germline V gene encodes CDR1 SGHNT and CDR2 YYREEE (reference sequence). CDR3 sequence: CASRGAGEVYEQYF. Written as DNA, the CDR3 is TGTGCCAGCAGGGGAGCAGGAGAAGTCTACGAGCAGTACTTC.

V gene TRBV5-4 combines with J gene TRBJ2-7, with TRBD2 matching over 10 bases. The ends lost 0 bases at V and 4 bases at J; junction bases unmatched: 7. The CDR3 totals 16 residues. Germline lookup yields CDR1 SGHNT and CDR2 YYREEE (reference sequence). The CDR3 is CASSLDPAGGPYEQYF. Written as DNA, the CDR3 is TGTGCCAGCAGCTTGGATCCAGCGGGAGGGCCTTACGAGCAGTACTTC.

This chain's CDR3 is CASSVLGQGSDEQFF. For the CDR3, the DNA is TGTGCCAGCAGTGTTTTGGGACAGGGGTCTGATGAGCAGTTCTTC. The chain employs TRBV2 and TRBJ2-1; TRBD1 matches 10 bases. Germline lookup yields CDR1 SNHLY and CDR2 FYNNEI. The CDR3 has 15 residues. V shed 4 bases, J shed 8 bases, and the junction held 8 bases outside the gene matches.

This clone showed up just once. The V gene is TRBV5-5, the J gene TRBJ2-7; D unclear. Looked up from germline, CDR1 is SGHKS and CDR2 is YYEKEE (reference sequence). The CDR3 spans 13 residues. Trimming removed 0 bases from V and 3 bases from J, with 7 bases in between. The CDR3 is CASSLVRNYEQYF. The CDR3 nucleotides read TGTGCCAGCAGCTTGGTGAGAAACTACGAGCAGTACTTC.

V usage is TRBV28 and J usage is TRBJ1-5; TRBD1 might be the D (6 bases). This CDR3 comprises 14 residues. Deletions cut 5 bases from V and 5 bases from J, with 13 bases between. Germline V CDR1 and CDR2: MDHEN, SYDVKM. CDR3 DNA sequence: TGTGCCAGCAGTACCGGGACACTTTATCAGCCCCAGCATTTT. It is translated as CASSTGTLYQPQHF.

The chain combines TRBV25-1 with TRBJ2-1; 7 positions match TRBD2. Germline V gives CDR1 MGHDK, CDR2 SYGVNS. The CDR3 sequence is 15 residues long. V lost 5 bases to trimming and J lost 8 bases; unmatched junction nucleotides: 12. CDR3 sequence reads: CASSPTGTNGDEQFF. CDR3 DNA: TGTGCCAGCAGTCCTACCGGGACTAACGGCGATGAGCAGTTCTTC. Variable domain in full (rest from reference TRBV25-1 and TRBJ2-1): EADIYQTPRYLVIGTGKKITLECSQTMGHDKMYWYQQDPGMELHLIHYSYGVNSTEKGDLSSESTVSRIRTEHFPLTLESARPSHTSQYLCASSPTGTNGDEQFFGPGTRLTVL.

The gene calls are TRBV28 and TRBJ2-3; D not resolved. V lost 3 bases, J lost 2 bases, and 12 bases lay in between. This CDR3 is built from 15 residues. Germline CDR1 and CDR2: MDHEN and SYDVKM. The CDR3 protein is CASSFQSGFTDTQYF. The CDR3 DNA is TGTGCCAGCAGTTTTCAGTCTGGTTTCACAGATACGCAGTATTTT.

The gene calls are TRBV5-1 and TRBJ1-1; the D is unclear. The CDR3 is 14 residues long. Germline CDR1 is SGHRS and CDR2 is YFSETQ. The V gene lost 1 base and the J gene lost 1 base, with 8 bases spanning the gap. The CDR3 nucleotides read TGCGCCAGCAGCTTGATGCTCGGGAACACTGAAGCTTTCTTT. As protein: CASSLMLGNTEAFF.

Only one count was recorded for this clone. The chain uses TRBV6-5 and TRBJ2-1, with TRBD2 identical over 9 bases. CDR1 is MNHEY, CDR2 SVGAGI, per germline. The CDR3 is 15 amino acids. V dropped 6 bases and J dropped 5; count of bases not matched to a gene: 8. The CDR3 loop reads CASRLSGRWDNEQFF. CDR3 in DNA: TGTGCCAGCAGACTTAGCGGGAGATGGGACAATGAGCAGTTCTTC.

There are a few counts of this clone. J is TRBJ2-7 and V is TRBV7-9, with 11 bases identical to TRBD2. Germline V gives CDR1 SEHNR, CDR2 FQNEAQ (reference sequence). The CDR3 extends over 16 amino acids. V shed 4 bases, J shed 2 bases, and the junction held 7 bases outside the gene matches. Here the CDR3 reads CASSSLAGGVPYEQYF. For the CDR3, the DNA is TGTGCCAGCAGCTCCCTAGCGGGAGGAGTTCCCTACGAGCAGTACTTC.

V gene TRBV5-8 combines with J gene TRBJ1-2; 10 bases agree with TRBD1. Germline V gene sequence: CDR1 SGHTS, CDR2 YDEGEE. Trimming removed 3 bases from V and 2 bases from J; junction bases left unmatched: 10. The CDR3 consists of 17 residues. The DNA of the CDR3 is TGTGCCAGCAGCTCAAGACAGGGGGCATCCCGCAACTATGGCTACACCTTC. This translates into CASSSRQGASRNYGYTF.